A selection of T cell receptor beta chains follows, all from one sample in a study of cytomegalovirus exposure and HLA in healthy donors. Using immunoSEQ multiplex PCR, the repertoire was profiled, and TCRdb retains in-frame clones only, with some absent. The sample consists of some 130,000 clones, around 80% of them appearing once. The sequencing input was PBMCs. These receptors all come from a man aged 35-49 years in good health and CMV-seropositive. Each CDR3 is given with its conserved first and last residue. D genes are given only for firm matches. For some rows the clone size is stated as once, few or many, or as a class when expanded; others skip it.

>TRBD2|TRBV6-1|TRBJ2-7|few|13
CASNPSGAYEQYF
TGTGCCAGCAACCCTAGCGGGGCATACGAGCAGTACTTC
>.|TRBV27|TRBJ1-5|.|17
CASSPIWNTGSNQPQHF
TGTGCCAGCAGCCCCATCTGGAACACAGGGAGCAATCAGCCCCAGCATTTT
>TRBD2|TRBV5-1|TRBJ2-1|.|15
CASSPLAASYNEQFF
TGCGCCAGCAGCCCACTAGCGGCGTCCTACAATGAGCAGTTCTTC
>.|TRBV28|TRBJ2-7|.|14
CASSNPGLSYEQYF
TGTGCCAGCAGCAATCCGGGACTGTCCTACGAGCAGTACTTC
>TRBD1|TRBV5-1|TRBJ1-6|.|16
CASSSSGQVAYSPLHF
TGCGCCAGCAGCTCCAGCGGACAGGTGGCTTATTCACCCCTCCACTTT
>.|TRBV10-3|TRBJ1-1|.|14
CAISEGARRTEAFF
TGTGCCATCAGTGAGGGGGCGAGACGGACTGAAGCTTTCTTT
>.|TRBV6-4|TRBJ2-2|.|14
CASSPTVNTGELFF
TGTGCCAGCAGTCCGACTGTGAACACCGGGGAGCTGTTTTTT
>.|TRBV19|TRBJ1-1|.|13
CASSRLQVYEAFF
TGTGCCAGTAGCCGTCTACAGGTTTATGAAGCTTTCTTT
>.|TRBV18|TRBJ1-5|few|15
CASSPRGSSNQPQHF
TGTGCCAGCTCACCGCGAGGCAGTAGCAATCAGCCCCAGCATTTT
>.|TRBV5-5|TRBJ2-4|.|13
CASSLEARESGYF
TGTGCCAGCAGCTTGGAGGCTCGAGAAAGCGGGTACTTC
>.|TRBV30|TRBJ1-3|.|14
CACTGIYSGNTIYF
TGTGCCTGCACAGGGATTTACTCTGGAAACACCATATATTTT
>.|TRBV6-1|TRBJ1-6|few|13
CASKNSLNSPLHF
TGTGCCAGCAAGAACAGCCTTAATTCACCCCTCCACTTT
>TRBD1|TRBV6-5|TRBJ1-4|many|16
CASSYSGTGTNEKLFF
TGTGCCAGCAGTTACTCGGGGACAGGGACGAATGAAAAACTGTTTTTT
>TRBD2|TRBV6-1|TRBJ2-2|.|16
CASSGTSGSFPGELFF
TGTGCCAGCAGTGGGACTAGCGGGAGTTTCCCCGGGGAGCTGTTTTTT
>.|TRBV2|TRBJ2-2|.|16
CASSEALRGAGGELFF
TGTGCCAGCAGTGAAGCGCTTCGGGGAGCCGGCGGGGAGCTGTTTTTT
>.|TRBV29-1|TRBJ2-1|once|13
CSVEGPFYNEQFF
TGCAGCGTTGAGGGGCCTTTCTACAATGAGCAGTTCTTC
>TRBD1|TRBV6-5|TRBJ1-1|once|13
CASIFDRDTEAFF
TGTGCCAGCATTTTCGACAGGGACACTGAAGCTTTCTTT
>.|TRBV12-5|TRBJ2-2|.|11
CATLDTGELFF
TGTGCTACCCTAGATACCGGGGAGCTGTTTTTT
>.|TRBV9|TRBJ2-7|.|15
CASSVEWGPPYEQYF
TGTGCCAGCAGCGTAGAGTGGGGGCCTCCCTACGAGCAGTACTTC
>TRBD2|TRBV6-5|TRBJ2-1|.|13
CAVGGLAGNEQFF
TGTGCCGTTGGTGGACTAGCGGGCAATGAGCAGTTCTTC
>.|TRBV28|TRBJ2-7|.|12
CASGANSYEQYF
TGTGCCAGCGGGGCAAACTCCTACGAGCAGTACTTC
>TRBD1|TRBV4-2|TRBJ1-2|few|14
CASSPGGVNYGYTF
TGTGCCAGCAGCCCAGGGGGCGTAAACTATGGCTACACCTTC
>.|TRBV28|TRBJ2-7|.|16
CASSVPGDSLAYEQYF
TGTGCCAGCAGTGTGCCCGGAGACTCCCTGGCCTACGAGCAGTACTTC
>TRBD2|TRBV2|TRBJ2-5|.|15
CASSGRVAGEETQYF
TGTGCCAGCAGCGGCCGGGTAGCGGGAGAGGAGACCCAGTACTTC
>.|TRBV6-6|TRBJ1-3|.|16
CASSASGPRGGNTIYF
TGTGCCAGCAGTGCGAGTGGGCCCCGGGGGGGAAACACCATATATTTT
>.|TRBV27|TRBJ2-2|.|18
CASSPRDTGTRNTGELFF
TGTGCCAGCAGTCCCCGGGACACCGGAACGAGGAACACCGGGGAGCTGTTTTTT
>.|TRBV29-1|TRBJ1-3|.|17
CSVEDQYPGGKGNTIYF
TGCAGCGTTGAAGATCAGTATCCGGGGGGCAAGGGAAACACCATATATTTT
>.|TRBV11-2|TRBJ2-7|.|14
CASSSNRVNYEQYF
TGTGCCAGCAGCTCAAACAGGGTAAACTACGAGCAGTACTTC
>.|TRBV29-1|TRBJ2-7|.|14
CSVVSGGRVYEQYF
TGCAGCGTTGTATCAGGCGGCAGGGTCTACGAGCAGTACTTC
>TRBD1|TRBV6-5|TRBJ1-5|.|15
CASSPGTGVLWPQHF
TGTGCCAGCAGTCCCGGGACAGGGGTTCTTTGGCCCCAGCATTTT
>TRBD1|TRBV7-9|TRBJ2-7|.|15
CASSRSDRGSYEQYF
TGTGCCAGCAGCCGGTCGGACAGGGGCTCCTACGAGCAGTACTTC
>.|TRBV6-8|TRBJ2-7|few|14
CASSYSGASYEQYF
TGTGCCAGCAGTTACTCAGGGGCCTCCTACGAGCAGTACTTC
>.|TRBV27|TRBJ2-1|.|16
CASSLSAGRSYNEQFF
TGTGCCAGCAGTTTGTCGGCGGGCCGCTCCTACAATGAGCAGTTCTTC
>.|TRBV30|TRBJ2-1|.|18
CAWSGFPRKGEGYNEQFF
TGTGCCTGGAGTGGCTTCCCCCGTAAGGGGGAGGGATACAATGAGCAGTTCTTC
>TRBD2|TRBV9|TRBJ2-3|few|16
CASSVPTSGTTDTQYF
TGTGCCAGCAGCGTGCCGACTAGCGGGACGACAGATACGCAGTATTTT
>TRBD2|TRBV5-8|TRBJ2-5|.|15
CASSLVGTIQETQYF
TGTGCCAGCAGCTTGGTAGGGACTATCCAAGAGACCCAGTACTTC
>TRBD2|TRBV12-5|TRBJ2-3|.|17
CASGFGRTSGSTDTQYF
TGTGCTAGTGGTTTCGGAAGGACTAGCGGGAGCACAGATACGCAGTATTTT
>TRBD1|TRBV27|TRBJ2-7|.|17
CASSLGTGPPWGHEQYF
TGTGCCAGCAGTTTGGGGACAGGCCCTCCCTGGGGCCACGAGCAGTACTTC
>TRBD1|TRBV28|TRBJ2-2|.|16
CASSLRQGINTGELFF
TGTGCCAGCAGTCTCCGACAGGGAATTAACACCGGGGAGCTGTTTTTT
>TRBD1|TRBV9|TRBJ1-1|.|13
CASSVGQGIEAFF
TGTGCCAGCAGCGTAGGACAGGGGATTGAAGCTTTCTTT
>TRBD1|TRBV28|TRBJ2-5|.|16
CASSLGGQGELETQYF
TGTGCCAGCAGTTTAGGTGGACAGGGGGAGTTGGAGACCCAGTACTTC
>.|TRBV2|TRBJ1-5|.|16
CASSEMGDRSNQPQHF
TGTGCCAGCAGTGAAATGGGCGACAGAAGCAATCAGCCCCAGCATTTT
>.|TRBV7-3|TRBJ2-2|.|15
CSSSPSDFSSGELFF
TGTTCCAGCAGCCCCTCGGACTTCTCGTCCGGGGAGCTGTTTTTT
>.|TRBV4-1|TRBJ2-7|.|14
CASSQTVNSYEQYF
TGCGCCAGCAGCCAAACAGTGAATTCCTACGAGCAGTACTTC
>TRBD1|TRBV19|TRBJ2-7|.|11
CASPGTDEQYF
TGTGCCAGCCCCGGGACAGACGAGCAGTACTTC
>TRBD1|TRBV9|TRBJ1-5|.|14
CASSGTGEYQPQHF
TGTGCCAGCAGCGGGACAGGGGAATATCAGCCCCAGCATTTT
>TRBD1|TRBV5-6|TRBJ2-7|.|14
CASSQGQGAREQYF
TGTGCCAGCAGCCAAGGACAGGGGGCGCGTGAGCAGTACTTC
>.|TRBV6-5|TRBJ1-1|.|11
CASRDYTEAFF
TGTGCCAGCAGAGACTACACTGAAGCTTTCTTT
>TRBD1|TRBV27|TRBJ1-2|.|14
CASSDRQGSPGYTF
TGTGCCAGCAGCGACCGACAGGGGTCCCCTGGCTACACCTTC
>.|TRBV7-2|TRBJ2-7|.|16
CASSLGGYRRTGEQYF
TGTGCCAGCAGCTTAGGGGGCTACCGACGGACCGGCGAGCAGTACTTC
>TRBD2|TRBV4-2|TRBJ2-1|.|17
CASSQFVGREGLNEQFF
TGTGCCAGCAGCCAATTCGTTGGACGGGAGGGCCTCAATGAGCAGTTCTTC
>TRBD2|TRBV6-1|TRBJ2-7|.|15
CASSEALAGSYEQYF
TGTGCCAGCAGTGAAGCCCTAGCGGGCTCCTACGAGCAGTACTTC
>TRBD1|TRBV5-1|TRBJ2-5|.|14
CASSPDRGRETQYF
TGCGCCAGCAGCCCGGACAGGGGGCGAGAGACCCAGTACTTC
>.|TRBV7-9|TRBJ2-5|.|13
CASSLDTQETQYF
TGTGCCAGCAGCCTCGACACGCAAGAGACCCAGTACTTC
>.|TRBV2|TRBJ2-1|.|11
CAGADYNEQFF
TGTGCCGGGGCGGATTACAATGAGCAGTTCTTC
>.|TRBV5-4|TRBJ1-1|.|16
CASSSQMGGLGSEAFF
TGCGCCAGCAGCTCTCAGATGGGGGGGCTGGGCTCTGAAGCTTTCTTT